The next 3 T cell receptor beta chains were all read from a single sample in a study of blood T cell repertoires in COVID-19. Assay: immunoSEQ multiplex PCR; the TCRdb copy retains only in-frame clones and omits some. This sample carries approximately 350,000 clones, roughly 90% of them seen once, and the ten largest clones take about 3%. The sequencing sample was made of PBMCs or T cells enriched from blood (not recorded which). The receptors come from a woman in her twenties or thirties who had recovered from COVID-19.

The DNA of the CDR3 is TGCGCCAGCAGCTCCACGGTCGAGCAGTACTTC. It translates to CASSSTVEQYF. This chain joins TRBV5-1 and TRBJ2-7; D call uncertain. This CDR3 has 11 residues. V was shortened by 3 bases and J by 6 bases, with 7 bases between the two germline ends. The germline gives CDR1 SGHRS, CDR2 YFSETQ.

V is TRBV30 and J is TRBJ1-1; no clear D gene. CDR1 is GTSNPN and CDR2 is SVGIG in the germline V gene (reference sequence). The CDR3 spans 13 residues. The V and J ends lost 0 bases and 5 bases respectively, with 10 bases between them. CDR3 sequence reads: CAWSVYGGTEAFF. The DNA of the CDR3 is TGTGCCTGGAGTGTATATGGAGGGACTGAAGCTTTCTTT.

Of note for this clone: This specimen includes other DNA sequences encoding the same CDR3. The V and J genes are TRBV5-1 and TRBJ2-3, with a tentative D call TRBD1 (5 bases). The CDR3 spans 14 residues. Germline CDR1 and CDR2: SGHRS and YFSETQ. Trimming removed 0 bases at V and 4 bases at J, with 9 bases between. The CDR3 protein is CASSLGQGSDTQYF. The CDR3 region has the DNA TGCGCCAGCAGCTTGGGGCAGGGCTCAGATACGCAGTATTTT.